These 29 T cell receptor beta chains were sequenced from one sample in a study of resident and recirculating memory T cells in vitiligo. Only in-frame clones appear in the TCRdb table, and some are missing; sequencing was by immunoSEQ multiplex PCR. The data hold around 70,000 clones, with about 89% observed a single time. The specimen was blood. The receptors stem from a male donor with vitiligo.

The chain uses TRBV7-2 and TRBJ1-3; TRBD1 might be the D (5 bases). V lost 2 bases, J lost 4 bases, and 15 bases lay in between. CDR1 SGHTA and CDR2 FQGNSA come from the germline V gene. The CDR3 length is 16 residues. The CDR3 DNA sequence: TGTGCCAGCAGCTTAAGTCCCTCGGCAGGGGGAAACACCATATATTTT. Translated, it gives CASSLSPSAGGNTIYF.

The chain recombines TRBV4-1 with TRBJ1-2; 9 bases fit TRBD1. Looked up from germline, CDR1 is MGHRA and CDR2 is YSYEKL. The junction had 15 bases not matched to a gene; V was cut back by 3 bases and J by 4 bases. CDR3 length equals 18 residues. The CDR3 sequence is CASSHIRDRDPKAYGYTF. In DNA form, the CDR3 reads TGCGCCAGCAGCCATATCCGGGACAGGGACCCGAAGGCCTATGGCTACACCTTC.

The genes are TRBV6-5 and TRBJ1-2; tentative D call: TRBD1 (5 bases). CDR1 is MNHEY, CDR2 SVGAGI, per germline. V lost 5 bases, J lost 4 bases, and 17 bases lay in between. The CDR3 totals 15 residues. This CDR3 is CASSPNWGLGYGYTF. For the CDR3, the DNA is TGTGCCAGCAGTCCAAACTGGGGCTTGGGCTATGGCTACACCTTC.

This chain connects TRBV7-2 to TRBJ2-3; 13 bases line up with TRBD2. V was pared by 6 bases and J by 1 base, with 4 bases of the junction left unmatched. Germline CDR1 reads SGHTA; CDR2 reads FQGNSA. The length of the CDR3 is 16 residues. This chain's CDR3 is CASRQLAGGGTDTQYF. The CDR3 DNA reads as TGTGCCAGCAGACAACTAGCGGGGGGGGGCACAGATACGCAGTATTTT.

This clone is a singleton in its sample. This chain joins TRBV28 and TRBJ2-5, with 7 bases that match TRBD1. V trimming: 3 bases; J trimming: 5 bases; junction bases outside the gene matches: 9. This CDR3 region has 15 residues. CDR1 is MDHEN and CDR2 is SYDVKM in the germline V gene. CDR3 nucleotide sequence: TGTGCCAGCAGTTTCGGGACAGATGACGGGGAGACCCAGTACTTC. It codes for CASSFGTDDGETQYF.

The rearrangement joins TRBV7-9 to TRBJ2-1, with 7 bases matching TRBD1. Per the germline V gene, CDR1 is SEHNR and CDR2 is FQNEAQ (reference sequence). Trimming cost V 2 bases and J 3 bases; bases outside gene matches: 13. This CDR3 contains 18 residues. The DNA for the CDR3 is TGTGCCAGCAGCTTATTGTGGGGCCGGGACAGCAACTACAATGAGCAGTTCTTC. Its translation: CASSLLWGRDSNYNEQFF.

CDR3 nucleotide sequence: TGTGCTAGTGCCGGGGACAGCCCCTCTGGGGCCAACGTCCTGACTTTC. Amino acid sequence: CASAGDSPSGANVLTF. This chain joins TRBV12-5 and TRBJ2-6, with TRBD1 matching over 7 bases. V lost 7 bases, J lost 0 bases, and 6 bases stayed unmatched. The V gene's germline CDR1 is LGHNT and CDR2 FRNRAP. This CDR3 has 16 residues.

CDR3 bases: TGCGCCAGCAGCCAAGATAGCGGGACACCCTCCTACGAGCAGTACTTC. This gives the protein CASSQDSGTPSYEQYF. The chain joins TRBV4-1 to TRBJ2-7; 8 bases map to TRBD2. Germline V gives CDR1 MGHRA, CDR2 YSYEKL. Trimming took 0 bases from V and 0 from J; bases not matched to a gene: 4. This CDR3 has 16 residues.

V gene TRBV4-3 combines with J gene TRBJ1-1; 9 bases line up with TRBD1. The CDR3 runs to 16 residues. V was pared by 0 bases and J by 4 bases, with 6 bases of the junction left unmatched. Germline V CDR1 and CDR2: LGHNA, YSLEER. The CDR3 nucleotides read TGCGCCAGCAGCCAAGATCTCCGACAGGGGGGCACTGAAGCTTTCTTT. It specifies CASSQDLRQGGTEAFF.

The chain couples TRBV5-1 to TRBJ1-1; the D is unclear. Trimming pared 2 bases from V and 1 base from J, leaving 9 bases between. The CDR3 is made up of 14 amino acids. Germline V CDR1 and CDR2: SGHRS, YFSETQ. CDR3 nucleotide sequence: TGCGCCAGCAGCTTTTACGGAGGGAACACTGAAGCTTTCTTT. Translated: CASSFYGGNTEAFF.

The rearrangement uses TRBV29-1 and TRBJ1-2, with 8 bases that match TRBD1. The CDR3 length is 12 residues. The ends lost 7 bases at V and 7 bases at J; junction bases unmatched: 8. Germline V gives CDR1 SQVTM, CDR2 ANQGSEA. Here the CDR3 DNA reads TGCAGCGATGATACAGGGGGTAGTGGCTACACCTTC. Translation: CSDDTGGSGYTF.

V gene TRBV4-3 combines with J gene TRBJ2-5, with D unclear. CDR1 and CDR2 (germline): LGHNA, YSLEER. Trimming removed 1 base at V and 4 bases at J, with 13 bases between. The CDR3 length is 15 residues. Written as DNA, the CDR3 is TGCGCCAGCAGCCAAGGCGACACAGTTCCAGAGACCCAGTACTTC. Residues: CASSQGDTVPETQYF.

The chain combines TRBV5-4 with TRBJ2-7, with 8 bases that match TRBD2. The J segment lost 6 bases and the V segment lost 4 bases, leaving 12 bases of the junction unmatched. CDR1 is SGHNT and CDR2 is YYREEE in the germline V gene (reference sequence). The CDR3 is 15 residues long. The CDR3 protein is CASSRGGGAGAEQYF. The CDR3 nucleotides are TGTGCCAGCAGCCGGGGGGGCGGGGCTGGTGCCGAGCAGTACTTC. Together with reference TRBV5-4 and TRBJ2-7, the CDR3 gives the full variable domain: ETGVTQSPTHLIKTRGQQVTLRCSSQSGHNTVSWYQQALGQGPQFIFQYYREEENGRGNFPPRFSGLQFPNYSSELNVNALELDDSALYLCASSRGGGAGAEQYFGPGTRLTVT.

CDR3 loop: CAWSGTGGAGLNEKLFF. The CDR3 DNA reads as TGTGCCTGGAGTGGGACAGGGGGCGCGGGGCTGAATGAAAAACTGTTTTTT. The chain links TRBV30 to TRBJ1-4, with 11 bases fitting TRBD1. This CDR3 is built from 17 residues. With 1 base clipped from V and 5 bases from J, the junction kept 9 bases outside the gene matches. Germline-derived CDR1 and CDR2 are GTSNPN and SVGIG (reference sequence). Filled out from reference TRBV30 and TRBJ1-4, the complete variable domain reads SQTIHQWPATLVQPVGSPLSLECTVEGTSNPNLYWYRQAAGRGLQLLFYSVGIGQISSEVPQNLSASRPQDRQFILSSKKLLLSDSGFYLCAWSGTGGAGLNEKLFFGSGTQLSVL.

This clone was recorded once. The chain joins TRBV4-3 to TRBJ2-3; TRBD2 agrees at 10 bases. Germline lookup yields CDR1 LGHNA and CDR2 YSLEER. The CDR3 extends over 17 amino acids. V trimming: 2 bases; J trimming: 0 bases; junction bases outside the gene matches: 5. CDR3 bases: TGCGCCAGCAGCCAACTAGCGGGGGCCTCTAGCACAGATACGCAGTATTTT. It is translated as CASSQLAGASSTDTQYF.

This clone was recorded only once. V and J are TRBV9 and TRBJ1-6, with D perhaps matching TRBD1 (6 bases). CDR1 and CDR2 (germline): SGDLS, YYNGEE. Trimming cost V 3 bases and J 10 bases, with 11 bases left between them. The CDR3 contains 13 residues. CDR3 coding DNA: TGTGCCAGCAGCGAAACAGGGACCTCACCCCTCCACTTT. This translates into CASSETGTSPLHF.

For the CDR3, the DNA is TGTGCCAGCAGGTCCGGGACTAGCCAAGTCAGCACAGATACGCAGTATTTT. It encodes CASRSGTSQVSTDTQYF. This chain uses TRBV7-6 with TRBJ2-3; 9 bases fit TRBD2. The V segment lost 6 bases and the J segment 0 bases; nucleotides outside the gene matches: 10. The V gene's germline CDR1 is SGHVS and CDR2 FNYEAQ. The CDR3 length is 17 residues.

A single count supports this clone. The chain joins TRBV7-3 to TRBJ1-3; 8 nucleotides align to TRBD1. CDR3 length equals 21 residues. The V and J ends lost 0 bases and 0 bases, in that order; junction bases with no gene match: 16. Germline CDR1 and CDR2: SGHTA and FQGTGA. In DNA, the CDR3 is TGTGCCAGCAGCTTAACGGTTGCGGGCAGGGGGCCCATATCCTCTGGAAACACCATATATTTT. This codes for CASSLTVAGRGPISSGNTIYF.

As concerns this clone: Other DNA sequences in this sample translate to the same CDR3. The genes are TRBV10-3 and TRBJ2-1; D perhaps matches TRBD2 (5 bases). V was pared by 0 bases and J by 10 bases, with 7 bases between. The CDR3 runs to 12 residues. The germline CDR1 and CDR2 sequences are ENHRY and SYGVKD. The CDR3 loop is CAISESGGEQFF. For the CDR3, the DNA is TGTGCCATCAGTGAGTCGGGCGGGGAGCAGTTCTTC.

This clone has just one count. V usage is TRBV7-2 and J usage is TRBJ1-2, with 9 bases fitting TRBD1. The junction had 19 bases not matched to a gene; V was cut back by 1 base and J by 7 bases. The CDR3 extends over 19 amino acids. Germline V gene sequence: CDR1 SGHTA, CDR2 FQGNSA. The DNA for the CDR3 is TGTGCCAGCAGCTTAGTACCGGGACAGGGATATAGTGAAGGGAGTGGCTACACCTTC. Translating gives CASSLVPGQGYSEGSGYTF.

This chain uses TRBV2 with TRBJ2-7; D gene unclear. The CDR3 is made up of 13 amino acids. Per the germline V gene, CDR1 is SNHLY and CDR2 is FYNNEI. Trimming removed 3 bases at V and 2 bases at J, with 8 bases between. DNA for the CDR3: TGTGCCAGCAGTGACGGTCAGGCCTACGAGCAGTACTTC. Residues: CASSDGQAYEQYF.

The CDR3 nucleotides read TGCGCCAGCGGACATCCCGGACCCTTATTGGGTGAAGCTTTCTTT. Its protein product is CASGHPGPLLGEAFF. This chain joins TRBV10-1 and TRBJ1-1; tentatively, D is TRBD1 (5 bases). The germline gives CDR1 WNHNN, CDR2 SYGVQD (reference sequence). This CDR3 spans 15 amino acids. V shed 8 bases and J shed 7 bases, with 23 bases lying between them.

This chain links TRBV11-2 with TRBJ1-1; D perhaps matches TRBD1 (6 bases). V dropped 2 bases and J dropped 4 bases, with 14 bases sitting between them. Germline-derived CDR1 and CDR2 are SGHAT and FQNNGV. The CDR3 extends over 15 amino acids. DNA for the CDR3: TGTGCCAGCAGCTTACAGGCCTTAGGGGGCACTGAAGCTTTCTTT. This translates into CASSLQALGGTEAFF.

The chain uses TRBV7-9 and TRBJ2-7; D unclear. Trimming shortened V by 1 base and J by 2 bases, and 9 bases separated the two germline ends. In germline, CDR1 is SEHNR, CDR2 FQNEAQ (reference sequence). The CDR3 spans 14 residues. CDR3 sequence: CASSLGGGAYEQYF. CDR3 DNA sequence: TGTGCCAGCAGCTTAGGCGGCGGCGCCTACGAGCAGTACTTC.

This clone was detected only once. The CDR3 DNA reads TGTGCCAGCAGAAAGAATGTACAGGACACCTACAATGAGCAGTTCTTC. Protein: CASRKNVQDTYNEQFF. The chain uses TRBV4-2 and TRBJ2-1, with D tentatively TRBD1 (5 bases). Trimming removed 6 bases from V and 2 bases from J, with 17 bases in between. The CDR3 extends over 16 amino acids. CDR1 LGHNA and CDR2 YNFKEQ come from the germline V gene.

This sequence joins TRBV5-1 and TRBJ2-5, with D maybe TRBD1 (6 bases). There are 15 residues in the CDR3. The germline V and J ends were trimmed by 1 base and 4 bases, with 14 bases remaining between them. Germline V gene lookup returns CDR1 SGHRS and CDR2 YFSETQ. The CDR3 loop is CASSLSGGEGETQYF. CDR3 DNA sequence: TGCGCCAGCAGCTTGAGTGGGGGCGAGGGAGAGACCCAGTACTTC.

CDR3: CASSLGTGYAFF. The CDR3, as DNA: TGTGCCAGCAGCTTAGGGACAGGGTACGCTTTCTTT. This chain links TRBV7-2 with TRBJ1-1; 8 nucleotides line up with TRBD1. Unmatched junction bases numbered 3, after V lost 1 base and J lost 11 bases. In germline, CDR1 is SGHTA, CDR2 FQGNSA. The CDR3 loop spans 12 amino acids.

This clone was recorded once. The chain carries TRBV5-5 and TRBJ2-7; possible D gene TRBD1, 7 bases. Trimming left V 4 bases short and J 2 bases short, with 19 bases between. CDR3 length: 16 amino acids. Germline CDR1 reads SGHKS; CDR2 reads YYEKEE (reference sequence). The CDR3 reads CASSQGGKLGAYEQYF. DNA for the CDR3: TGTGCCAGCAGCCAGGGGGGCAAGCTGGGGGCCTACGAGCAGTACTTC.

The CDR3: CASSLGGLDTDTQYF. The CDR3 region has the DNA TGTGCCAGCAGCTTAGGGGGACTAGACACAGATACGCAGTATTTT. The chain recombines TRBV11-3 with TRBJ2-3, with 8 nucleotides matching TRBD2. The CDR3 runs to 15 residues. The germline V gene has CDR1 SGHNT and CDR2 YENEEA. Trimming at V came to 1 base and at J to 2 bases, leaving 2 bases not matched to a gene.